The rows below give T cell receptor beta chains drawn from one sample of a study of blood T cells in healthy people across ages. TCRdb ran MiXCR on the 5' RACE reads and lists one entry per CDR3 protein. Here the sample spans approximately 830,000 distinct CDR3 sequences, around 62% being singletons. The source material was blood. The origin of the receptors is a man aged 25-45 years in good health. The CDR3 runs from the conserved cysteine through the conserved F or W. D genes are given only for firm matches. Clone size, where shown, is once, few, many, or a class for clones that have expanded.

TRBJ2-5 . . TRBV15 TGTGCCACCAGCAGGGGGACTGGGCTGGCCCAGTACTTC CATSRGTGLAQYF
TRBJ2-7 . . TRBV6-2/TRBV6-3 TGTGCCAGCAGTTATGCCGGGACATATACTACGGAGCAGTACTTC CASSYAGTYTTEQYF
TRBJ2-7 few . TRBV6-5 TGTGCCAGCATTTCCGATTCCTACGAGCAGTACTTC CASISDSYEQYF
TRBJ2-3 . . TRBV7-8 TGTGCCAGCAGCTTAGCCCCGATTGGGGTCGGCACAGATACGCAGTATTTT CASSLAPIGVGTDTQYF
TRBJ1-5 . . TRBV5-5 TGTGCCAGCAGCTTGGGGAGGGACTATAGCAATCAGCCCCAGCATTTT CASSLGRDYSNQPQHF
TRBJ2-7 . TRBD1 TRBV27 TGTGCCAGCAGTTGGGACAGTCGCTACGAGCAGTACTTC CASSWDSRYEQYF
TRBJ2-3 . TRBD1 TRBV6-2/TRBV6-3 TGTGCCAGCAGACCCCCCTCCGGACAGGGGGCGATAATGGAGCAGTATTTT CASRPPSGQGAIMEQYF
TRBJ2-2 . . TRBV7-2 TGTGCCAGCAGCTTAGACAGCTCCACCGGGGAGCTGTTTTTT CASSLDSSTGELFF
TRBJ1-6 few . TRBV20-1 TGCAGTGCTAGAGGGGACCTGGGATCCTCCTATAATTCACCCCTCCACTTT CSARGDLGSSYNSPLHF
TRBJ2-7 . . TRBV7-2 TGTGCCAGCAGCCCGGACGGGAGAGTCTACGAGCAGTACTTC CASSPDGRVYEQYF
TRBJ2-7 . TRBD1 TRBV5-1 TGCGCCAGCAGCTTGGGAGGGACAGGGACACTCTACGAGCAGTACTTC CASSLGGTGTLYEQYF
TRBJ1-1 . . TRBV18 TGTGCCAGCTCACCCCAAGGCATGACAGATGAAGCTTTCTTT CASSPQGMTDEAFF
TRBJ1-4 . TRBD1 TRBV7-2 TGTGCCAGCAGCTTAGCGCGTTGGGCGGCAGGGGGGATTAATGAAAAACTGTTTTTT CASSLARWAAGGINEKLFF
TRBJ2-3 few . TRBV12-3/TRBV12-4 TGTGCCAGCAGCCCGCCCCGGGAGACACCGACAAGCGGCACAGATACGCAGTATTTT CASSPPRETPTSGTDTQYF
TRBJ2-5 few TRBD2 TRBV12-3/TRBV12-4 TGTGCCAGCAGTCCACTAGCGGGGGGGCCGGAGACCCAGTACTTC CASSPLAGGPETQYF
TRBJ1-6 . . TRBV6-2/TRBV6-3 TGTGCCAGCAACGGCAGGGACGCCTATAATTCACCCCTCCACTTT CASNGRDAYNSPLHF
TRBJ2-1 . . TRBV6-2/TRBV6-3 TGTGCCAGCAGTCCCATCTTGGCGGCCCGCTCCTACAATGAGCAGTTCTTC CASSPILAARSYNEQFF
TRBJ2-1 . . TRBV27 TGTGCCAGCAGTTTTCACTTGGTTAGCTCCTACAATGAGCAGTTCTTC CASSFHLVSSYNEQFF
TRBJ1-1 . TRBD1 TRBV6-2/TRBV6-3 TGTGCCAGCAGTAATACAGGGGGAGACACTGAAGCTTTCTTT CASSNTGGDTEAFF
TRBJ2-1 . . TRBV28 TGTGCCAGCATTTTTAGGTTAGCTTACAATGAGCAGTTCTTC CASIFRLAYNEQFF
TRBJ2-7 few . TRBV6-2/TRBV6-3 TGTGCCAGCTTGGACTACTCCTACGAGCAGTACTTC CASLDYSYEQYF
TRBJ2-1 . TRBD1 TRBV7-2 TGTGCCAGCAGCCCGGGGACAGGGGTTGTCAATGAGCAGTTCTTC CASSPGTGVVNEQFF
TRBJ2-5 . . TRBV6-2/TRBV6-3 TGTGCCAGCAGTTACCCTTACGGGGGGCAGAAAGAGACCCAGTACTTC CASSYPYGGQKETQYF
TRBJ2-4 . . TRBV2 TGTGCCAGCCGCGTAAGTCCTACCCGGGACAAGCAGTACTTC CASRVSPTRDKQYF
TRBJ2-7 few . TRBV18 TGTGCCAGCTCCCCGGAACTGGGGGTCCACGAGCAGTACTTC CASSPELGVHEQYF
TRBJ2-3 . . TRBV29-1 TGCAGCGTTGAAGTGGGGTTCGATACGCAGTATTTT CSVEVGFDTQYF
TRBJ2-2 . TRBD2 TRBV9 TGTGCCAGCAGCCCTCGACTAGCGGTGTACACCGGGGAGCTGTTTTTT CASSPRLAVYTGELFF
TRBJ2-5 few . TRBV5-1 TGCGCCAGCAGCTTGGAACCCCCGAGGTATGAGCAGTACTTC CASSLEPPRYEQYF
TRBJ2-5 few TRBD1 TRBV5-1 TGCGCCAGCCGCCGACAGGGAAGTGTAATACCCAAAGAGACCCAGTACTTC CASRRQGSVIPKETQYF
TRBJ2-3 . . TRBV4-1 TGCGCCAGCGGAATTCAACAGGGCTCAGATACGCAGTATTTT CASGIQQGSDTQYF
TRBJ1-5 . . TRBV28 TGTGCCAGCAGTTTCGCGCGCCAGGGGAGCAATCAGCCCCAGCATTTT CASSFARQGSNQPQHF
TRBJ1-5 . TRBD1 TRBV28 TGTGCCAGCAGTCCCCAGGGGGGCGCGGATCAGCCCCAGCATTTT CASSPQGGADQPQHF
TRBJ2-3 . . TRBV11-1 TGTGCCTGCAGCCGTACAGGCTTACTTGTCACAGGTACGCAGTATTTT CACSRTGLLVTGTQYF